What follows are 24 T cell receptor beta chains derived from one specimen sequenced in a study of blood T cell repertoires in COVID-19. Sequenced by immunoSEQ multiplex PCR; TCRdb stores in-frame clones only, minus some. The data show over 100,000 clones, about 87% seen once. The sample taken for sequencing was peripheral blood. Receptor source: a middle-aged man with acute or convalescent COVID-19.

V gene TRBV10-3 combines with J gene TRBJ2-3, with a tentative D call TRBD2 (5 bases). Deletions cut 3 bases from V and 2 bases from J, with 21 bases between. Germline V lookup: CDR1 ENHRY, CDR2 SYGVKD. The length of the CDR3 is 18 residues. The CDR3 DNA follows: TGTGCCATCAGTGAAAGGCGGGTTCGTCTGGCGAACACAGATACGCAGTATTTT. Its translation is CAISERRVRLANTDTQYF.

The chain joins TRBV27 to TRBJ2-1, with a tentative D call TRBD2 (6 bases). CDR1 MNHEY and CDR2 SMNVEV come from the germline V gene (reference sequence). Trimming shortened V by 3 bases and J by 7 bases, and 16 bases separated the two germline ends. The CDR3 has 15 residues. CDR3 in DNA: TGTGCCAGCAGTTTGCTCGGGAGTAGGAAGAATGAGCAGTTCTTC. This sequence encodes CASSLLGSRKNEQFF.

This clone was seen a single time. CDR3 loop: CASSPVLVISYNEQFF. CDR3 DNA: TGTGCCAGCAGCCCCGTACTAGTAATTTCTTACAATGAGCAGTTCTTC. The V call is TRBV28, the J call TRBJ2-1; perhaps TRBD2 as D (5 bases). The CDR3 has 16 residues. Germline CDR1 and CDR2: MDHEN and SYDVKM. V shed 6 bases and J shed 4 bases, with 19 bases lying between them.

This clone appeared once. The rearrangement joins TRBV18 to TRBJ2-6; D not certain. The CDR3 length is 17 residues. CDR1 KGHSH and CDR2 LQKENI come from the germline V gene. V was trimmed by 3 bases and J by 0 bases, leaving 12 bases between them. The CDR3 sequence: CASSPARLSSGANVLTF. The CDR3 nucleotides are TGTGCCAGCTCACCTGCCAGGTTGTCCTCTGGGGCCAACGTCCTGACTTTC.

V is TRBV9 and J is TRBJ2-3, with 9 nucleotides matching TRBD2. J lost 8 bases, V lost 0 bases, and 10 bases had no gene match. The CDR3 sequence is 16 residues long. The germline V gene encodes CDR1 SGDLS and CDR2 YYNGEE. The CDR3 coding sequence is TGTGCCAGCAGCGTAGCTGTAGGAGCGGGAGGAGGTACGCAGTATTTT. Amino acids: CASSVAVGAGGGTQYF.

V is TRBV11-2 and J is TRBJ1-1, with 12 bases lining up with TRBD1. The V gene end was trimmed by 8 bases and the J gene end by 6 bases; junction bases not matched to a gene: 10. Germline assignment: CDR1 SGHAT and CDR2 FQNNGV. The CDR3 loop spans 15 amino acids. As DNA, the CDR3 is TGTGCCAGCCTTAGATGGGGACAGGGGGCTTCTGAAGCTTTCTTT. Its translation is CASLRWGQGASEAFF.

Comments on this clone: This specimen includes other DNA sequences encoding the same CDR3. V usage is TRBV2 and J usage is TRBJ1-6; a possible D gene is TRBD1 (5 bases). The V gene lost 3 bases and the J gene lost 6 bases, with 9 bases spanning the gap. CDR3 length equals 14 residues. Looked up from germline, CDR1 is SNHLY and CDR2 is FYNNEI. This CDR3 reads CASSDRVGNSPLHF. CDR3 nucleotide sequence: TGTGCCAGCAGTGACAGGGTGGGTAATTCACCCCTCCACTTT.

CDR3 DNA sequence: TGTGCCAGCAGTTACCGCAGGGCCCCTAACAATGAGCAGTTCTTC. Translating it yields CASSYRRAPNNEQFF. This chain links TRBV6-5 with TRBJ2-1; TRBD1 might be the D (5 bases). Trimming pared 2 bases from V and 5 bases from J, leaving 13 bases between. There are 15 residues in the CDR3. Germline V gene sequence: CDR1 MNHEY, CDR2 SVGAGI.

The V gene is TRBV28, the J gene TRBJ2-5, with D perhaps TRBD2 (6 bases). The CDR3 loop spans 14 amino acids. The V gene's germline CDR1 is MDHEN and CDR2 SYDVKM. Trimming pared 2 bases from V and 5 bases from J, leaving 12 bases between. This CDR3 is CASSLEEGWETQYF. CDR3 bases: TGTGCCAGCAGTTTAGAGGAGGGATGGGAGACCCAGTACTTC.

The chain employs TRBV5-3 and TRBJ1-5; 9 bases fit TRBD1. TRBV5-3 qualifies as an ORF whose function is uncertain. The CDR3 spans 14 residues. V lost 6 bases and J lost 5; bases outside the gene matches: 6. CDR3 amino acids: CARTPGQGYQPQHF. CDR3 DNA sequence: TGTGCCAGAACGCCGGGACAGGGTTATCAGCCCCAGCATTTT.

V usage is TRBV4-1 and J usage is TRBJ2-1; 11 nucleotides align to TRBD2. Germline CDR1 MGHRA, CDR2 YSYEKL. Trimming removed 8 bases from V and 2 bases from J; junction bases left unmatched: 17. The CDR3 has 19 residues. CDR3: CASPRPGASGRPTYNEQFF. The CDR3 bases are TGCGCCAGCCCCCGACCGGGGGCTAGCGGGAGGCCGACCTACAATGAGCAGTTCTTC.

The V gene is TRBV5-1, the J gene TRBJ2-5; the match to TRBD1 covers 9 bases. The junction had 12 bases not matched to a gene; V was cut back by 5 bases and J by 4 bases. Looked up from germline, CDR1 is SGHRS and CDR2 is YFSETQ. The CDR3 is 16 amino acids. CDR3 DNA: TGCGCCAGCAGACAGACAGGGGGAGGCCAGGGAGAGACCCAGTACTTC. Its protein product is CASRQTGGGQGETQYF.

The chain recombines TRBV28 with TRBJ1-6; 7 bases fit TRBD1. The V gene end was trimmed by 7 bases and the J gene end by 5 bases; junction bases not matched to a gene: 5. This CDR3 has 14 amino acids. CDR1 is MDHEN, CDR2 SYDVKM, per germline. The CDR3 sequence is CASKLTGDNSPLHF. CDR3 sequence (DNA): TGTGCCAGCAAACTCACAGGGGATAATTCACCCCTCCACTTT.

The chain couples TRBV6-5 to TRBJ1-1; 7 bases align to TRBD1. With 2 bases clipped from V and 7 bases from J, the junction kept 13 bases outside the gene matches. The CDR3 is 16 residues long. Germline V gene data show CDR1 as MNHEY and CDR2 as SVGAGI. CDR3: CASSYQGVRGANEAFF. Here the CDR3 DNA reads TGTGCCAGCAGTTACCAGGGGGTCCGTGGAGCCAATGAAGCTTTCTTT.

The chain couples TRBV29-1 to TRBJ1-5, with a weak D call TRBD1 (6 bases). CDR1 is SQVTM, CDR2 ANQGSEA, per germline. This CDR3 comprises 13 residues. Trimming left V 7 bases short and J 4 bases short, with 14 bases between. CDR3 in DNA: TGCAGCGCTAATACAGGGCCTAATCAGCCCCAGCATTTT. Encoded protein: CSANTGPNQPQHF.

The genes are TRBV4-1 and TRBJ2-2; 11 bases line up with TRBD2. Germline V gives CDR1 MGHRA, CDR2 YSYEKL. Trimming at V came to 1 base and at J to 4 bases, leaving 5 bases not matched to a gene. This CDR3 contains 17 residues. CDR3 DNA: TGCGCCAGCAGCCAAGGCAGGGGACTAGCGGCCACCGGGGAGCTGTTTTTT. Protein product: CASSQGRGLAATGELFF.

In DNA form, the CDR3 reads TGTGCCAGCAGCTTGGGACTGAGCGAGCAGTACTTC. Its translation: CASSLGLSEQYF. The V gene is TRBV5-4, the J gene TRBJ2-7; no reliable D call. Trimming cost V 0 bases and J 6 bases, with 7 bases left between them. CDR1 is SGHNT and CDR2 is YYREEE in the germline V gene (reference sequence). CDR3 length equals 12 residues.

This chain connects TRBV19 to TRBJ1-5; D is uncertain. Trimming took 2 bases from V and 5 from J, leaving 10 bases between them. This CDR3 comprises 14 residues. Germline V gives CDR1 LNHDA, CDR2 SQIVND (reference sequence). DNA for the CDR3: TGTGCCAGTAGTATAATGGCAGAATATCAGCCCCAGCATTTT. Translated: CASSIMAEYQPQHF.

The gene calls are TRBV6-1 and TRBJ1-2; 9 nucleotides agree with TRBD1. The junction had 9 bases not matched to a gene; V was cut back by 4 bases and J by 3 bases. Germline V gene lookup returns CDR1 MNHNS and CDR2 SASEGT. The CDR3 consists of 16 residues. The CDR3 region has the DNA TGTGCCAGCAGTGGCCGCGGACAGGGGCGATACTATGGCTACACCTTC. This gives the protein CASSGRGQGRYYGYTF.

The chain employs TRBV28 and TRBJ1-1, with D hard to call. With 2 bases removed from V and 1 base from J, the gap between germline ends came to 8 bases. Germline V gives CDR1 MDHEN, CDR2 SYDVKM. The CDR3 is 14 amino acids. CDR3 nucleotides: TGTGCCAGCAGTTTACAAGCAGGGAACACTGAAGCTTTCTTT. It specifies CASSLQAGNTEAFF.

The rearrangement uses TRBV20-1 and TRBJ1-2, with a weak D call TRBD1 (5 bases). In germline, CDR1 is DFQATT, CDR2 SNEGSKA (reference sequence). Trimming stripped 6 bases from V and 6 bases from J, with 11 bases between. The CDR3 has 11 amino acids. CDR3 region: CSARRGNGYTF. The CDR3 nucleotides are TGCAGTGCCCGCCGGGGGAATGGCTACACCTTC.

V is TRBV4-1 and J is TRBJ1-5; weak D call: TRBD1 (5 bases). This CDR3 is built from 15 residues. V dropped 3 bases and J dropped 7 bases, with 16 bases sitting between them. Germline CDR1 is MGHRA and CDR2 is YSYEKL. CDR3 loop: CASSHTQGFEQPQHF. CDR3 in DNA: TGCGCCAGCAGCCATACCCAGGGATTCGAACAGCCCCAGCATTTT.

This rearrangement joins TRBV2 to TRBJ1-6; no clear D gene. Trimming left V 4 bases short and J 10 bases short, with 11 bases between. Germline assignment: CDR1 SNHLY and CDR2 FYNNEI. This CDR3 has 13 amino acids. The CDR3 DNA reads TGTGCCAGCAGTGCGGATCTGGAGTCACCCCTCCACTTT. Translated: CASSADLESPLHF.

This clone was found once. The CDR3 loop is CASSYTGTTNSPLHF. The DNA for the CDR3 is TGTGCCAGCAGTTACACCGGGACAACGAATTCACCCCTCCACTTT. The chain uses TRBV6-5 and TRBJ1-6; possibly TRBD1 for D (6 bases). CDR1 is MNHEY, CDR2 SVGAGI, per germline. CDR3 size: 15 residues. V was clipped by 2 bases and J by 7 bases, with 12 bases between them.